What follows are 27 T cell receptor beta chains derived from one specimen sequenced in a study of cytomegalovirus exposure and HLA in healthy donors. In the PCR, 60 Vbeta and 13 Jbeta primers were used. The protocol was immunoSEQ multiplex PCR, while the TCRdb copy is restricted to in-frame clones and leaves out a portion. The table includes tens of thousands of clones, around three quarters detected once. The sequencing input was PBMCs. The receptors come from a woman aged 45-59 years in good health and CMV-seropositive.

As DNA, the CDR3 is TGTGCCAGCAGCTTAAGGGCCGCGGGGAACAATGAGCAGTTCTTC. Translating it yields CASSLRAAGNNEQFF. The rearrangement links TRBV7-9 to TRBJ2-1; D perhaps matches TRBD2 (6 bases). The CDR3 loop spans 15 amino acids. The germline CDR1 and CDR2 sequences are SEHNR and FQNEAQ (reference sequence). The V gene lost 2 bases and the J gene lost 5 bases, with 13 bases spanning the gap.

The chain couples TRBV5-1 to TRBJ2-7, with TRBD1 matching over 7 bases. V gave up 0 bases and J gave up 3 bases; unmatched junction bases: 0. Germline lookup yields CDR1 SGHRS and CDR2 YFSETQ. The CDR3 has 13 residues. The CDR3 spells CASSLDRGYEQYF. The CDR3 DNA is TGCGCCAGCAGCTTGGACAGGGGCTACGAGCAGTACTTC.

A remark on this clone: One end of the junction fails to match germline, which may point to a read error. V gene TRBV30 combines with J gene TRBJ2-3, with TRBD1 matching 9 bases. CDR1 and CDR2 from the germline V gene are GTSNPN and SVGIG (reference sequence). The CDR3 is made up of 12 amino acids. The CDR3 reads CAGTGYTDTQYF. In nucleotides, the CDR3 is TGCGCCGGGACAGGGTATACAGATACGCAGTATTTT.

In its sample, this clone was seen a few times. The rearrangement joins TRBV7-3 to TRBJ2-1, with D perhaps matching TRBD1 (6 bases). The CDR3 contains 14 residues. The germline V gene has CDR1 SGHTA and CDR2 FQGTGA. Trimming pared 4 bases from V and 5 bases from J, leaving 12 bases between. CDR3: CASSSQGTNNEQFF. The CDR3 nucleotides are TGTGCCAGCAGCTCACAAGGGACAAACAATGAGCAGTTCTTC.

This clone was counted only a few times. The chain recombines TRBV30 with TRBJ1-5; 7 bases are shared with TRBD1. Trimming at V came to 5 bases and at J to 1 base, leaving 11 bases not matched to a gene. This CDR3 comprises 16 residues. Per the germline V gene, CDR1 is GTSNPN and CDR2 is SVGIG (reference sequence). CDR3 sequence reads: CAWSPLGGGSNQPQHF. The CDR3 DNA follows: TGTGCCTGGTCTCCTCTAGGGGGCGGGAGCAATCAGCCCCAGCATTTT.

This chain connects TRBV6-5 to TRBJ2-5; maybe TRBD2 (6 bases). The DNA end lines up better with TRBJ2-7; the J call may be wrong. From germline, CDR1 is MNHEY and CDR2 SVGAGI. The CDR3 sequence is 14 residues long. The chain's CDR3 is CASSYQPRGYEQYF. The CDR3 DNA reads TGTGCCAGCAGTTACCAACCGCGGGGTTACGAGCAGTACTTC.

This rearrangement joins TRBV4-3 to TRBJ2-3, with D unclear. CDR1 and CDR2 from the germline V gene are LGHNA and YSLEER. The CDR3 runs 15 residues. Deletions cut 1 base from V and 6 bases from J, with 14 bases between. CDR3 in amino acids: CASSQVGGRIDTQYF. DNA of the CDR3: TGCGCCAGCAGCCAAGTCGGCGGCCGTATTGATACGCAGTATTTT.

The chain carries TRBV7-2 and TRBJ1-5; D is uncertain. Germline V gives CDR1 SGHTA, CDR2 FQGNSA. The CDR3 has 14 amino acids. Trimming took 0 bases from V and 7 from J, leaving 10 bases between them. The CDR3 DNA sequence: TGTGCCAGCAGCTTAGCGCAGTCTTGGCAGCCCCAGCATTTT. Its protein product is CASSLAQSWQPQHF.

The rearrangement links TRBV9 to TRBJ1-1; weak D call: TRBD1 (5 bases). The CDR3 totals 12 residues. Germline V lookup: CDR1 SGDLS, CDR2 YYNGEE. The ends were cut back, 4 bases at V and 6 bases at J, with 10 bases in the middle. The CDR3 loop is CASSPRGAEAFF. The CDR3 DNA reads TGTGCCAGCAGCCCGCGGGGCGCTGAAGCTTTCTTT.

The chain carries TRBV4-3 and TRBJ2-2, with 7 positions matching TRBD1. After removal of 2 bases from V and 5 bases from J, the junction contained 5 bases not matched to a gene. CDR1 and CDR2 (germline): LGHNA, YSLEER. CDR3 size: 15 residues. CDR3: CASSQRQTGTGELFF. CDR3 nucleotide sequence: TGCGCCAGCAGCCAACGCCAGACAGGGACCGGGGAGCTGTTTTTT.

The table lists this clone with a count of one. This chain links TRBV7-8 with TRBJ1-3; D may be TRBD1 (6 bases). V was pared by 5 bases and J by 0 bases, with 14 bases between. The germline V gene has CDR1 SGHVS and CDR2 FQNEAQ. This CDR3 is 16 amino acids long. CDR3 region: CASSRMGGPSGNTIYF. CDR3 sequence (DNA): TGTGCCAGCAGCCGGATGGGGGGGCCCTCTGGAAACACCATATATTTT.

The rearrangement joins TRBV27 to TRBJ1-1; D remains unclear. V lost 2 bases and J 3 bases, leaving 7 bases between the germline ends. In germline, CDR1 is MNHEY, CDR2 SMNVEV (reference sequence). The CDR3 covers 13 residues. CDR3 loop: CASSLQVYTEAFF. The CDR3, as DNA: TGTGCCAGCAGTTTACAGGTTTACACTGAAGCTTTCTTT.

This clone was recorded a few times. The chain employs TRBV6-6 and TRBJ1-4; TRBD1 aligns across 7 bases. Germline values: CDR1 MNHNY, CDR2 SVGAGI (reference sequence). This CDR3 is 15 amino acids long. V gave up 4 bases and J gave up 4 bases; unmatched junction bases: 6. The chain's CDR3 is CASSSGDSLNEKLFF. As DNA, the CDR3 is TGTGCCAGCAGTTCCGGGGACAGTCTTAATGAAAAACTGTTTTTT.

This clone turned up a few times. This chain joins TRBV7-6 and TRBJ1-6; 10 positions match TRBD1. The CDR3 sequence is 16 residues long. Looked up from germline, CDR1 is SGHVS and CDR2 is FNYEAQ. Germline trimming cut 2 bases from V and 8 bases from J; bases unmatched to any gene: 6. DNA for the CDR3: TGTGCCAGCAGCTTACGATCCGGGACAGGGGATTCACCCCTCCACTTT. Protein sequence: CASSLRSGTGDSPLHF.

This clone was detected only a few times. The chain joins TRBV10-3 to TRBJ2-7; weak D call: TRBD1 (5 bases). This CDR3 contains 11 residues. The germline gives CDR1 ENHRY, CDR2 SYGVKD. V was trimmed by 8 bases and J by 5 bases, leaving 10 bases between them. The CDR3: CAISPGNEQYF. The DNA for the CDR3 is TGTGCCATCTCCCCAGGGAACGAGCAGTACTTC.

This chain uses TRBV18 with TRBJ2-5; 10 positions agree with TRBD1. The J call may be wrong; the DNA end is better matched by TRBJ2-7. The length of the CDR3 is 13 residues. CDR1 and CDR2 from the germline V gene are KGHSH and LQKENI. For the CDR3, the DNA is TGTGCCAGCTCGCCGACAGGGGGCCACGAGCAGTACTTC. This translates into CASSPTGGHEQYF.

The chain uses TRBV4-3 and TRBJ2-5; TRBD2 matches at 7 bases. This CDR3 is built from 16 residues. Trimming removed 4 bases from V and 5 bases from J; junction bases left unmatched: 13. Germline V gene data show CDR1 as LGHNA and CDR2 as YSLEER. This chain's CDR3 is CASSRSGGSGSETQYF. DNA of the CDR3: TGCGCCAGCAGCCGGTCGGGCGGGAGCGGGTCTGAGACCCAGTACTTC.

J is TRBJ1-1 and V is TRBV6-1, with a possible D match to TRBD1 (5 bases). The CDR3 covers 15 residues. CDR1 MNHNS and CDR2 SASEGT come from the germline V gene. V was pared by 6 bases and J by 1 base, with 15 bases between. CDR3 in amino acids: CASRFSSGANTEAFF. CDR3 coding DNA: TGTGCCAGCAGGTTCAGTTCTGGGGCGAACACTGAAGCTTTCTTT.

This chain links TRBV28 with TRBJ1-3; D is possibly TRBD1 (6 bases). This CDR3 is 15 amino acids long. V was trimmed by 7 bases and J by 4 bases, leaving 17 bases between them. Germline V gene data show CDR1 as MDHEN and CDR2 as SYDVKM. The CDR3 reads CASTLDRTLGNTIYF. DNA of the CDR3: TGTGCCAGCACTCTTGACAGGACTTTGGGAAACACCATATATTTT. Filled out from reference TRBV28 and TRBJ1-3, the complete variable domain reads DVKVTQSSRYLVKRTGEKVFLECVQDMDHENMFWYRQDPGLGLRLIYFSYDVKMKEKGDIPEGYSVSREKKERFSLILESASTNQTSMYLCASTLDRTLGNTIYFGEGSWLTVV.

This chain joins TRBV15 and TRBJ2-3; TRBD2 agrees at 14 bases. The CDR3 loop spans 20 amino acids. J gave up 2 bases and V 3 bases, and 13 bases lay outside the gene matches. The germline gives CDR1 LNHNV, CDR2 YYDKDF (reference sequence). The CDR3 protein is CATSSVPGLAGGRDTDTQYF. In DNA, the CDR3 is TGTGCCACCAGCAGCGTTCCTGGACTAGCGGGAGGTCGGGACACAGATACGCAGTATTTT.

The chain joins TRBV28 to TRBJ1-2; 8 bases line up with TRBD1. This CDR3 has 11 amino acids. Germline assignment: CDR1 MDHEN and CDR2 SYDVKM. With 10 bases clipped from V and 7 bases from J, the junction kept 5 bases outside the gene matches. DNA of the CDR3: TGTGCCACCGGACAGGGTTTTGGCTACACCTTC. This gives the protein CATGQGFGYTF.

This clone appeared a single time. This rearrangement joins TRBV7-2 to TRBJ2-1; 10 positions match TRBD2. CDR1 SGHTA and CDR2 FQGNSA come from the germline V gene. J gave up 5 bases and V 4 bases, and 5 bases lay outside the gene matches. The CDR3 is made up of 15 amino acids. Here the CDR3 DNA reads TGTGCCAGCAGCTCCACTAGCGGGACCCACAATGAGCAGTTCTTC. Its translation: CASSSTSGTHNEQFF.

This clone showed up just a few times. The CDR3 sequence is CSVEDEGEKLFF. The CDR3 region has the DNA TGCAGCGTTGAAGACGAGGGTGAAAAACTGTTTTTT. J is TRBJ1-4 and V is TRBV29-1; D unclear. The ends were cut back, 0 bases at V and 7 bases at J, with 6 bases in the middle. The CDR3 has 12 residues. The germline gives CDR1 SQVTM, CDR2 ANQGSEA.

The chain combines TRBV2 with TRBJ2-2; possibly TRBD1 for D (6 bases). V was trimmed by 7 bases and J by 7 bases, leaving 16 bases between them. The germline CDR1 and CDR2 sequences are SNHLY and FYNNEI. This CDR3 contains 14 residues. CDR3 residues: CASKNRVVNGELFF. CDR3 coding DNA: TGTGCCAGCAAGAACAGGGTGGTGAACGGGGAGCTGTTTTTT.

The gene calls are TRBV7-8 and TRBJ2-1, with TRBD2 matching 9 bases. The germline V gene has CDR1 SGHVS and CDR2 FQNEAQ. Losses at the gene ends were 5 bases for V and 4 bases for J; bases not matched to a gene: 6. CDR3 length equals 15 residues. In nucleotides, the CDR3 is TGTGCCAGCAGCCGTAGCGGGGGCCTGTACAATGAGCAGTTCTTC. As protein: CASSRSGGLYNEQFF.

In its sample, this clone was seen once. The V gene is TRBV6-5, the J gene TRBJ1-2; D may be TRBD1 (6 bases). The V and J ends lost 2 bases and 7 bases respectively, with 20 bases between them. Per germline, CDR1 MNHEY and CDR2 SVGAGI. The CDR3 is 16 amino acids. The CDR3 nucleotides read TGTGCCAGCAGTTACCTATCCGGGACACCTCCCGGTGGCTACACCTTC. Amino acids: CASSYLSGTPPGGYTF.

The J gene is TRBJ2-3, the V gene TRBV4-3; 9 bases match TRBD2. The CDR3 spans 15 residues. Per germline, CDR1 LGHNA and CDR2 YSLEER. J lost 3 bases, V lost 4 bases, and 5 bases had no gene match. Here the CDR3 reads CASSLGTSYTDTQYF. CDR3 coding DNA: TGCGCCAGCAGCCTCGGGACTAGCTATACAGATACGCAGTATTTT.